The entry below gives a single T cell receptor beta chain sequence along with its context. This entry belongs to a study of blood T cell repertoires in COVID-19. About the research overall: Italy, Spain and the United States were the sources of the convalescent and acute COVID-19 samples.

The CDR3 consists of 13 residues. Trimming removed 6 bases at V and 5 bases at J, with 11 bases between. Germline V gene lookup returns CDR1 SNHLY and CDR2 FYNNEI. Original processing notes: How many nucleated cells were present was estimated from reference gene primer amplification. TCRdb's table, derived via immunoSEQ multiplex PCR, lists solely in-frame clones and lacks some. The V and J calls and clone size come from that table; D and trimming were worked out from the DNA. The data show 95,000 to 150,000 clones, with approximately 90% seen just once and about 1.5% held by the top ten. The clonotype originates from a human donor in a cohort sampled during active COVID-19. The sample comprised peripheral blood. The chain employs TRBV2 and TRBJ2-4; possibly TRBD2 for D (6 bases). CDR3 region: CASSGLPQNIQYF. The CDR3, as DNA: TGTGCCAGCAGCGGACTACCTCAAAACATTCAGTACTTC. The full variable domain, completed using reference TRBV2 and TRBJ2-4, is EPEVTQTPSHQVTQMGQEVILRCVPISNHLYFYWYRQILGQKVEFLVSFYNNEISEKSEIFDDQFSVERPDGSNFTLKIRSTKLEDSAMYFCASSGLPQNIQYFGAGTRLSVL.